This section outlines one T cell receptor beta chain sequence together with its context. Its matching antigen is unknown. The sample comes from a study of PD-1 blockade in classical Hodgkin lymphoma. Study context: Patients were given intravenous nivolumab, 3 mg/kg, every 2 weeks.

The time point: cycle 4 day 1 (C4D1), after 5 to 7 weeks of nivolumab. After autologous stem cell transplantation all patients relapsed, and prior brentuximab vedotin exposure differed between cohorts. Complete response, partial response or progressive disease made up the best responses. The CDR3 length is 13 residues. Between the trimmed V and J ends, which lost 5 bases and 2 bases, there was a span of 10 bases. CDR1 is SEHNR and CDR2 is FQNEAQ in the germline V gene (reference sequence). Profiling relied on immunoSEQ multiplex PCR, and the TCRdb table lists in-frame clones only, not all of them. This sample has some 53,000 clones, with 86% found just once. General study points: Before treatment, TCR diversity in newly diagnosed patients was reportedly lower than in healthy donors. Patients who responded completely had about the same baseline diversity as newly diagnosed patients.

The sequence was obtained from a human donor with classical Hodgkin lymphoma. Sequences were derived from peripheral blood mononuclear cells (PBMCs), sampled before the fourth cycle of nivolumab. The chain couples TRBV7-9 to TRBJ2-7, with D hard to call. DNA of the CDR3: TGTGCCAGCAGCCCCAAATTTCCCTACGAGCAGTACTTC. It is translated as CASSPKFPYEQYF.